This TCR beta chain was recovered during a study of OX40 agonist ivuxolimab in advanced cancers. The CDR3 is 13 residues long. Per germline, CDR1 SNHLY and CDR2 FYNNEI. V dropped 10 bases and J dropped 5 bases, with 17 bases sitting between them. Individuals having autoimmune disease history or systemic immunosuppression were not enrolled. Notes on the study in general: Certain nonresponding patients likewise had low normalized T-cell clonal expansion. On average, CD8+ T cells had more expanded clones than CD4+.

In the case of this clone: Its antigen is not known.

TCRdb keeps only in-frame clones here, not all; method: immunoSEQ multiplex PCR. The sample lists around 80,000 clones, 94% occurring once. The sample in question was CD4+ or CD8+ T cells sorted from blood, obtained in a trial of the OX40 agonist ivuxolimab. The receptor's source is an adult with an advanced solid tumor such as melanoma, head and neck, liver or kidney cancer. The chain employs TRBV2 and TRBJ2-5, with D perhaps TRBD2 (6 bases). The DNA of the CDR3 is TGTGCCACCCAGCGTCGGGGGTGGGAGACCCAGTACTTC. It codes for CATQRRGWETQYF.